The present TCR beta chain was sequenced within a study of blood T cells in healthy people across ages. Findings and limits, study-wide: Naive T cell percentage showed a strong correlation with the diversity of TCR beta.

As regards this clonotype: The antigen remains undetermined.

The authors ran a second PCR of about 6 to 12 cycles using a sample-barcoded 5' primer and a J-beta primer mix. TCRdb reprocessed the 5' RACE reads via MiXCR and lists one record per CDR3 protein. The repertoire has approximately 360,000 distinct CDR3 sequences, over 45% of them found once; the top ten carry 50% to 65%. This CDR3 region has 13 residues. The germline CDR1 and CDR2 sequences are MNHEY and SVGAGI. The V end lost 10 bases, the J end lost 5 bases, and 18 bases lay between the germline ends. Sample: blood. This TCR came from a man between 60 and 75 years old in good health. The chain is built from TRBV6-5 and TRBJ2-7; maybe TRBD1 (6 bases). The CDR3 bases are TGTGCCACCGCCCGGGACAATGGGGACGAGCAGTACTTC. Its translation: CATARDNGDEQYF.